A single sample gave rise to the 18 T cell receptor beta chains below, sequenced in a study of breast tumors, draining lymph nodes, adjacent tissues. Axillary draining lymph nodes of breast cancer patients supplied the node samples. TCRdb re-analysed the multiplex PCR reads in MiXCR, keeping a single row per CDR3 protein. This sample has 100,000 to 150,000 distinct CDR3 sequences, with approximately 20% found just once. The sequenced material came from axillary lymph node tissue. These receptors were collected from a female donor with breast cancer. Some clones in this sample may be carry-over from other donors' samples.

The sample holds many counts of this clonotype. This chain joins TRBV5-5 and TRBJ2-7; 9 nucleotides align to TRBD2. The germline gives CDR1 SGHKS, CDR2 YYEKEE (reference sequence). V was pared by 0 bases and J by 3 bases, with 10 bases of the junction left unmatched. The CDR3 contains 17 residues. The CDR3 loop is CASSLEASGAGSYEQYF. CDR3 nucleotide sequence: TGTGCCAGCAGCTTGGAGGCTAGCGGGGCGGGGAGCTACGAGCAGTACTTC.

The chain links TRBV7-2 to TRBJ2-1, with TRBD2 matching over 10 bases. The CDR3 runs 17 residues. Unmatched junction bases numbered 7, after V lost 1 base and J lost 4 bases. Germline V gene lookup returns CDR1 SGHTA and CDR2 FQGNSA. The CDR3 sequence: CASSLELAGLDYNEQFF. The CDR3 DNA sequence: TGTGCCAGCAGCTTAGAACTAGCGGGACTTGATTACAATGAGCAGTTCTTC.

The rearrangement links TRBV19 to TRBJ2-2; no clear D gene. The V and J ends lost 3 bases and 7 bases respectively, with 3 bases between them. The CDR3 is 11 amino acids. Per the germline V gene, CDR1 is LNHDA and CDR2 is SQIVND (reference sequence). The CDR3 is CASSIVGELFF. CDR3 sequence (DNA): TGTGCCAGTAGTATCGTCGGGGAGCTGTTTTTT.

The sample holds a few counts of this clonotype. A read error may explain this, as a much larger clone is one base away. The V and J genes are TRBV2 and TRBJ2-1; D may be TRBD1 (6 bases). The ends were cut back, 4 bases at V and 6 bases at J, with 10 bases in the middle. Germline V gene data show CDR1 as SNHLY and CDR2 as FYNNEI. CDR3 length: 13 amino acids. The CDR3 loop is CASSGRGCNEQFF. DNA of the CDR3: TGTGCCAGCAGTGGCAGGGGATGCAATGAGCAGTTCTTC. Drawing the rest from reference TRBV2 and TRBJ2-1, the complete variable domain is EPEVTQTPSHQVTQMGQEVILRCVPISNHLYFYWYRQILGQKVEFLVSFYNNEISEKSEIFDDQFSVERPDGSNFTLKIRSTKLEDSAMYFCASSGRGCNEQFFGPGTRLTVL.

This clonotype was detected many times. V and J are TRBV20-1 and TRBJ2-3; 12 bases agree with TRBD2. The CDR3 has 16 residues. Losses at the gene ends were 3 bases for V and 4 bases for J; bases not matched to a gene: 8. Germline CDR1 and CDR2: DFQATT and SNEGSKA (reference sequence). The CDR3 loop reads CSARAPSGRASDTQYF. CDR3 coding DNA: TGCAGTGCTAGGGCACCTAGCGGGAGGGCCTCAGATACGCAGTATTTT.

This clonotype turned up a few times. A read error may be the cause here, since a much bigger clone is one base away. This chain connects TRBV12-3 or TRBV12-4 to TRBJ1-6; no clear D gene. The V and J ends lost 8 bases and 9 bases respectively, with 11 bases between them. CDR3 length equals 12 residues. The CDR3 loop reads CASGQRTSPLHF. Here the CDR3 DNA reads TGTGCCAGCGGCCAAAGAACTTCACCCCTCCACTTT.

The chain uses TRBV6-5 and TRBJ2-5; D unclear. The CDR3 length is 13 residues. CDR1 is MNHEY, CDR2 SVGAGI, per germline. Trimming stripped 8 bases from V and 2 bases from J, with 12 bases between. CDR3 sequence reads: CASAPRAQETQYF. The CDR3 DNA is TGTGCCAGCGCCCCTCGCGCTCAAGAGACCCAGTACTTC.

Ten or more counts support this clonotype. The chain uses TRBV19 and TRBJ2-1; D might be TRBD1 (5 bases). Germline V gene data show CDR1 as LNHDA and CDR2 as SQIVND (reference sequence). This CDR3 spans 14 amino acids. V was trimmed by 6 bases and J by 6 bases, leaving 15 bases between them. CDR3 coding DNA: TGTGCCAGTAGCCCCTTCGACAGCTTCAATGAGCAGTTCTTC. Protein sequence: CASSPFDSFNEQFF. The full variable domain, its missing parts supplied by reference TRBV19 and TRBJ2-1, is DGGITQSPKYLFRKEGQNVTLSCEQNLNHDAMYWYRQDPGQGLRLIYYSQIVNDFQKGDIAEGYSVSREKKESFPLTVTSAQKNPTAFYLCASSPFDSFNEQFFGPGTRLTVL.

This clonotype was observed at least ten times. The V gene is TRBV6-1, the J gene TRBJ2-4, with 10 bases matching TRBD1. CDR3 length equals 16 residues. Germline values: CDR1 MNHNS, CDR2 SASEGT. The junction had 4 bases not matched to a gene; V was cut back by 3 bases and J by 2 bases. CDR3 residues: CASSDRTGGPKNIQYF. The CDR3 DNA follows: TGTGCCAGCAGTGACCGGACAGGGGGGCCCAAAAACATTCAGTACTTC.

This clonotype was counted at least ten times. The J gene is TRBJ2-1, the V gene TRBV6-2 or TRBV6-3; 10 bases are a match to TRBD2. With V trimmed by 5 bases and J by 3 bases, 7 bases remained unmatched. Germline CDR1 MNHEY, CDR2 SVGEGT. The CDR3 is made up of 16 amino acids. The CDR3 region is CASSTIAGGFYNEQFF. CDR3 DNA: TGTGCCAGCAGTACCATAGCGGGAGGTTTCTACAATGAGCAGTTCTTC.

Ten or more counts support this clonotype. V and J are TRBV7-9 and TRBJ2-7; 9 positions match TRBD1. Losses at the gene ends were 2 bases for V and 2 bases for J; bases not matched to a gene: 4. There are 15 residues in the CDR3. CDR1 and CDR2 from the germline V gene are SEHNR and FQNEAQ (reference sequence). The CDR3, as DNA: TGTGCCAGCAGCTTATTAGGGACAGGGACCTACGAGCAGTACTTC. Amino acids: CASSLLGTGTYEQYF.

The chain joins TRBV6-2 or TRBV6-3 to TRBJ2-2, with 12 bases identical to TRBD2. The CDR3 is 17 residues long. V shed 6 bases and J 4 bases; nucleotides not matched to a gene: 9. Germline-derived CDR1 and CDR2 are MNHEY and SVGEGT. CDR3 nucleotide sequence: TGTGCCAGCAGCCCCCTAGCGGGAGGGCCAGGCACCGGGGAGCTGTTTTTT. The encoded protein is CASSPLAGGPGTGELFF.

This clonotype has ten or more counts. The CDR3 nucleotides read TGCGCCAGCAGCCAGGGGGGACAGGGGGTCGACGAGCAGTACTTC. Amino acids: CASSQGGQGVDEQYF. This chain links TRBV4-1 with TRBJ2-7; 11 nucleotides match TRBD1. Germline CDR1 MGHRA, CDR2 YSYEKL. V gave up 3 bases and J gave up 5 bases; unmatched junction bases: 6. The CDR3 has 15 amino acids.

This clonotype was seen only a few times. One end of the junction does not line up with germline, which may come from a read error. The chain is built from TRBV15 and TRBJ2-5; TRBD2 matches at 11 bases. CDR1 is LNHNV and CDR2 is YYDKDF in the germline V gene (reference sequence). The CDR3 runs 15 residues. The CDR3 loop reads CAASTSGLAEETQYF. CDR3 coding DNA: TGTGCCGCCAGCACCTCGGGACTAGCGGAAGAGACCCAGTACTTC.

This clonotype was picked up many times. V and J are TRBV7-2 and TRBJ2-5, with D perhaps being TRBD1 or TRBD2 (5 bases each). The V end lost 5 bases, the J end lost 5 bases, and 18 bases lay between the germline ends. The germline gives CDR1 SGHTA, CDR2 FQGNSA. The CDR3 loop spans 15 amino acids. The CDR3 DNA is TGTGCCAGCAGCCCCGGGGTAAGGGGCGTGGAGACCCAGTACTTC. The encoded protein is CASSPGVRGVETQYF. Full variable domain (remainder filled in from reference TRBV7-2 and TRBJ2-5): GAGVSQSPSNKVTEKGKDVELRCDPISGHTALYWYRQSLGQGLEFLIYFQGNSAPDKSGLPSDRFSAERTGGSVSTLTIQRTQQEDSAVYLCASSPGVRGVETQYFGPGTRLLVL.

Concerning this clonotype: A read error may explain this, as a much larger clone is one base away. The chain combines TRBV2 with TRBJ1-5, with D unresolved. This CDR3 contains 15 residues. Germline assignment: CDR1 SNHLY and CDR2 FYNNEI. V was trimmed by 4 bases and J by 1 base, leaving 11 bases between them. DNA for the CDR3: TGTGCCAGCAGTGTCGCGCAGGAAAGCAATCAGCCCCAGCATTTT. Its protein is CASSVAQESNQPQHF.

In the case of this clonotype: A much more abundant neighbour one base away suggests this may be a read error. CDR3 coding DNA: TGTGCCACCAGGGGTGTTCACGAGCAGTACTTC. It codes for CATRGVHEQYF. The rearrangement joins TRBV6-2 or TRBV6-3 to TRBJ2-7; TRBD1 is a possible D gene (6 bases). The V and J ends lost 10 bases and 5 bases respectively, with 12 bases between them. This CDR3 contains 11 residues. CDR1 is MNHEY, CDR2 SVGEGT, per germline.

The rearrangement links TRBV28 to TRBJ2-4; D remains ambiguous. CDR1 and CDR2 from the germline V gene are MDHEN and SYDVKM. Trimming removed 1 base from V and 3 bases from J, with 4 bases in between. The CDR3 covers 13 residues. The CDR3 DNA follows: TGTGCCAGCAGTTTATTAGTCAAAAACATTCAGTACTTC. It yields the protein CASSLLVKNIQYF. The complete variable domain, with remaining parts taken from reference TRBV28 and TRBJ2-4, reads DVKVTQSSRYLVKRTGEKVFLECVQDMDHENMFWYRQDPGLGLRLIYFSYDVKMKEKGDIPEGYSVSREKKERFSLILESASTNQTSMYLCASSLLVKNIQYFGAGTRLSVL.